This is a list of T cell receptor beta chains from one sample in a study of blood T cells in healthy people across ages. TCRdb recomputed calls from the 5' RACE reads with MiXCR, one row per CDR3 protein. The data show 600,000 to 1,000,000 distinct CDR3 sequences, with nearly 60% seen just once and 20% to 25% held by the top ten. Sequenced material: blood. All receptors derive from a man aged 30 to 39 in good health. The CDR3 runs from the conserved cysteine through the conserved F or W. D genes are given only for firm matches.

v_gene,d_gene,j_gene,CDR3aa
TRBV4-2,TRBD2,TRBJ2-1,CASSQAGASGSLSSYNEQFF
TRBV6-5,-,TRBJ2-1,CASSYRDRGNNEQFF
TRBV28,-,TRBJ2-7,CASSQTYLREQYF
TRBV6-5,-,TRBJ2-3,CASSLTGWADTQYF
TRBV29-1,TRBD1,TRBJ1-1,CSVDRGREAFF
TRBV7-2,-,TRBJ2-5,CASSLSRQETQYF
TRBV6-5,-,TRBJ1-2,CASSYFEGASAGYTF
TRBV15,TRBD2,TRBJ2-7,CATSRERAGAHEQYF
TRBV5-1,-,TRBJ2-7,CASGDVLGAHEQYF
TRBV4-2,-,TRBJ2-4,CASSQEDRSAQYF
TRBV20-1,TRBD2,TRBJ2-7,CSAKGLVFEQYF
TRBV12-3/TRBV12-4,TRBD1,TRBJ1-5,CASSQDRSGNQPQHF
TRBV6-2/TRBV6-3,TRBD2,TRBJ2-7,CATWWTGTSGEQYF
TRBV4-1,-,TRBJ1-4,CASSQGTIATNEKLFF
TRBV2,TRBD2,TRBJ2-2,CASRSGSGTGELFF
TRBV27,-,TRBJ2-6,CASGLGGGVLTF
TRBV12-3/TRBV12-4,TRBD2,TRBJ2-3,CASSLGLAGGAGTDTQYF
TRBV6-6,-,TRBJ2-3,CASSYDGRGSADTQYF
TRBV7-9,-,TRBJ1-1,CASSLPPLSPEAFF
TRBV2,TRBD2,TRBJ2-1,CASRLAGDPMVDEQFF
TRBV6-6,-,TRBJ2-3,CATAPGGDTQYF
TRBV3-1,TRBD2,TRBJ2-3,CASSGPGLVSLRRADTQYF
TRBV28,-,TRBJ1-2,CASIGTNYGYTF
TRBV7-9,TRBD1,TRBJ1-2,CASSLPNTGGSGYTF
TRBV20-1,-,TRBJ1-2,CSARVRRGNNYGYTF
TRBV20-1,-,TRBJ1-2,CSARTQGGYTF
TRBV20-1,TRBD1,TRBJ1-2,CSAAGDSGVLYGYTF
TRBV11-2,-,TRBJ1-1,CASTEDRMYTEAFF
TRBV4-3,-,-,CASSQDHRGFYEQYF
TRBV28,-,TRBJ2-7,CASSLVDSYEQYF
TRBV6-5,TRBD1,-,CASRPPGTGGSEQYF
TRBV20-1,TRBD1,TRBJ2-7,CSKTTGGAYEQYF